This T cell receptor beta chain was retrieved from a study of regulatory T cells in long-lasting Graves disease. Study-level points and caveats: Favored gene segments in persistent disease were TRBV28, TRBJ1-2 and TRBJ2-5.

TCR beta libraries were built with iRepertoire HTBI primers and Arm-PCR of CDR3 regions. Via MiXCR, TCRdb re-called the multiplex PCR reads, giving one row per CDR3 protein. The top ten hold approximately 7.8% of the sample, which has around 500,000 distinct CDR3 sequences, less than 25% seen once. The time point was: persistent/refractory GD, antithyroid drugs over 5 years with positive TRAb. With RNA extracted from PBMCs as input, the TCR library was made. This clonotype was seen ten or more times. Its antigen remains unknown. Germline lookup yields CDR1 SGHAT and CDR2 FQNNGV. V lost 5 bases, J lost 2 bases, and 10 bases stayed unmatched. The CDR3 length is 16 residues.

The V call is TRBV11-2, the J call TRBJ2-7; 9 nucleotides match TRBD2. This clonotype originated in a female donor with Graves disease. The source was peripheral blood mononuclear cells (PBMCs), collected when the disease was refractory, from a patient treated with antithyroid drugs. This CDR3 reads CASSPELASGTYEQYF. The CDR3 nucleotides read TGTGCCAGCAGCCCCGAACTCGCTAGCGGGACCTACGAGCAGTACTTC. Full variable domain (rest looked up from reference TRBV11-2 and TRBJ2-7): EAGVAQSPRYKIIEKRQSVAFWCNPISGHATLYWYQQILGQGPKLLIQFQNNGVVDDSQLPKDRFSAERLKGVDSTLKIQPAKLEDSAVYLCASSPELASGTYEQYFGPGTRLTVT.